This T cell receptor beta chain was captured in a study of cytomegalovirus exposure and HLA in healthy donors. Points from the study as a whole: The classifier, whose performance was assessed in both the original and validation cohorts, reportedly diagnosed cytomegalovirus status with high specificity and sensitivity. Specificity for CMV antigens was confirmed in vitro for a few of the CMV-associated chains. The study reported that TCR beta sequences accurately predicted HLA-A and HLA-B alleles in most subjects.

In the case of this clone: Its antigen is unknown.

The PCR was carried out with 60 Vbeta primers and 13 Jbeta primers. Measured with immunoSEQ multiplex PCR; TCRdb has only the in-frame clones, and not every one. The sample lists some 150,000 clones, 65% to 75% occurring once. Trimming left V 6 bases short and J 0 bases short, with 14 bases between. Per germline, CDR1 SQVTM and CDR2 ANQGSEA. This CDR3 is built from 15 residues. The sequenced material came from PBMCs. The clonotype comes from a young man in good health and CMV-seronegative. This sequence joins TRBV29-1 and TRBJ1-4; D may be TRBD1 (6 bases). The CDR3 sequence is CSVSSYRATNEKLFF. CDR3 coding DNA: TGCAGCGTCTCCTCCTACAGGGCAACTAATGAAAAACTGTTTTTT.